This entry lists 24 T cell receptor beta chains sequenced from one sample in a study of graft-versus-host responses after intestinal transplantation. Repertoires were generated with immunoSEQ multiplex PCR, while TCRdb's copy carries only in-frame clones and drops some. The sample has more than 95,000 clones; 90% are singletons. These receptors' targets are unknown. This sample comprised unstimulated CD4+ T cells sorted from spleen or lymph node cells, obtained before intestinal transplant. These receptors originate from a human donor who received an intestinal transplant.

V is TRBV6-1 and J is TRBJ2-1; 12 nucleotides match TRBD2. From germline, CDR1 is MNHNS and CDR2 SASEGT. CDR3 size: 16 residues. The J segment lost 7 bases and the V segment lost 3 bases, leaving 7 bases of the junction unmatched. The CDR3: CASSDRGLAGGNEQFF. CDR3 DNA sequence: TGTGCCAGCAGTGACAGGGGGCTAGCGGGAGGGAATGAGCAGTTCTTC.

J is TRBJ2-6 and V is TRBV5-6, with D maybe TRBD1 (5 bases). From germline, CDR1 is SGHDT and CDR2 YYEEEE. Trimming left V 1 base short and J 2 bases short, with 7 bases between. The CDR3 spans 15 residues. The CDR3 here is CASSLRGTGANVLTF. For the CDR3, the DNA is TGTGCCAGCAGCTTGAGGGGTACTGGGGCCAACGTCCTGACTTTC.

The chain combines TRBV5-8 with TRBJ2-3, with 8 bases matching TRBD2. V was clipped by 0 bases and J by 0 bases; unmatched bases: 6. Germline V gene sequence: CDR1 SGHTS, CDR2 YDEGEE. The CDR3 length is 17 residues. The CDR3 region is CASSLGVAGTSTDTQYF. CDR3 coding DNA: TGTGCCAGCAGCTTGGGGGTAGCGGGGACTAGCACAGATACGCAGTATTTT.

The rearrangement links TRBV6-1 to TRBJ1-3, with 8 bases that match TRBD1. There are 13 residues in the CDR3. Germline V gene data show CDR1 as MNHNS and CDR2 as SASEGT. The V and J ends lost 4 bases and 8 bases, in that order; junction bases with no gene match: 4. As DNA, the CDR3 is TGTGCCAGCAGTGGAGACAGGGGATACACCATATATTTT. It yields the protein CASSGDRGYTIYF.

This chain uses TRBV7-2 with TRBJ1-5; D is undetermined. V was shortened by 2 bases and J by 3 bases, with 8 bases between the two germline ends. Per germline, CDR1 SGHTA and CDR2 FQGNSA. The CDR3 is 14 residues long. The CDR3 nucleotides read TGTGCCAGCAGCTTAATCCCTTACAATCAGCCCCAGCATTTT. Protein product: CASSLIPYNQPQHF.

The CDR3 region is CAWAGQGIYEQYF. The CDR3 DNA reads TGTGCCTGGGCGGGACAGGGCATATACGAGCAGTACTTC. The rearrangement links TRBV30 to TRBJ2-7; 9 bases line up with TRBD1. Germline V gives CDR1 GTSNPN, CDR2 SVGIG (reference sequence). This CDR3 has 13 amino acids. V shed 5 bases, J shed 4 bases, and the junction held 6 bases outside the gene matches.

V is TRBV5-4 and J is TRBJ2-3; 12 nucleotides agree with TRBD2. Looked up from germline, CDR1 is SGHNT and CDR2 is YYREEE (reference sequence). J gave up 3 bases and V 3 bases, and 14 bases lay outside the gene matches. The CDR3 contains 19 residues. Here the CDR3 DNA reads TGTGCCAGCAGCTCACCGGGACTAGCGGGTTCTCAAGTGACAGATACGCAGTATTTT. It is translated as CASSSPGLAGSQVTDTQYF.

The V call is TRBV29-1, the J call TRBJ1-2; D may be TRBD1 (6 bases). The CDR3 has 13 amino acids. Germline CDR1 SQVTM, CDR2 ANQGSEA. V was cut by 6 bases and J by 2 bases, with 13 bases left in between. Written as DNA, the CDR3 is TGCAGCGTGGGAGACAGGCCCAACTATGGCTACACCTTC. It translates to CSVGDRPNYGYTF.

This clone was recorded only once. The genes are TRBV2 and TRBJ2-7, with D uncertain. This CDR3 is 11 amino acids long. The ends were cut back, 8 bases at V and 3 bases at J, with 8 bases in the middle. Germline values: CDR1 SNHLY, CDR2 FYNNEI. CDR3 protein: CASLTDYEQYF. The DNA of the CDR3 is TGTGCCAGCCTGACTGACTACGAGCAGTACTTC.

For the CDR3, the DNA is TGTGCCAGCAGGGGGACAACAATCTATGGCTACACCTTC. Amino acids: CASRGTTIYGYTF. The chain uses TRBV2 and TRBJ1-2; D may be TRBD1 (6 bases). The V gene lost 6 bases and the J gene lost 4 bases, with 12 bases spanning the gap. This CDR3 region has 13 residues. CDR1 is SNHLY and CDR2 is FYNNEI in the germline V gene.

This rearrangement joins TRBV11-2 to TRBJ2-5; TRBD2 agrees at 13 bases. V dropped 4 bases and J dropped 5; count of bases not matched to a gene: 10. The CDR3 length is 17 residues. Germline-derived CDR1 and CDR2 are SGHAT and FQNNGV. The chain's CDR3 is CASSSGLAGAGWETQYF. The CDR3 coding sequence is TGTGCCAGCAGCTCCGGACTAGCGGGAGCCGGGTGGGAGACCCAGTACTTC.

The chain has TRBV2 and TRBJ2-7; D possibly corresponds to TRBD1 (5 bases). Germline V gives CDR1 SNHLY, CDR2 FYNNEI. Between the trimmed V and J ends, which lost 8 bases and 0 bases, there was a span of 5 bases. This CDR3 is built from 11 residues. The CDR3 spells CASDSSYEQYF. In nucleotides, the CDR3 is TGTGCCAGCGACAGCTCCTACGAGCAGTACTTC.

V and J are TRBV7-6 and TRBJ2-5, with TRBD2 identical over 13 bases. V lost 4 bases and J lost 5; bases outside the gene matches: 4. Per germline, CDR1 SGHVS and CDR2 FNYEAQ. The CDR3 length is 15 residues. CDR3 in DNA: TGTGCCAGCAGCTCAGGACTAGCGGGAGCCGAGACCCAGTACTTC. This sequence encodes CASSSGLAGAETQYF.

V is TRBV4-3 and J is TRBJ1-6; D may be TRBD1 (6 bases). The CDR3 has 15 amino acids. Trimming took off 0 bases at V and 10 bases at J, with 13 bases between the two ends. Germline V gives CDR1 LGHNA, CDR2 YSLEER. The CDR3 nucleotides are TGCGCCAGCAGCCAAGATCAGGGGTCTGGCTCACCCCTCCACTTT. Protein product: CASSQDQGSGSPLHF.

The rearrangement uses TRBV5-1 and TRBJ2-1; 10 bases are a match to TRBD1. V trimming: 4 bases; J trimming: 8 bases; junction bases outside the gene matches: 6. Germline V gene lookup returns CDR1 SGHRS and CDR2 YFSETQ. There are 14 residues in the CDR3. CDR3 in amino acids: CASSVGQGGDEQFF. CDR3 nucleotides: TGCGCCAGCAGCGTCGGACAGGGGGGAGATGAGCAGTTCTTC.

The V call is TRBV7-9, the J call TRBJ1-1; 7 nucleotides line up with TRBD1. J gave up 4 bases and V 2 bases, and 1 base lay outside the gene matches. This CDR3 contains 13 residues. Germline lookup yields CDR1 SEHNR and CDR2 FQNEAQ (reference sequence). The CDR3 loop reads CASSLSGGTEAFF. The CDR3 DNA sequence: TGTGCCAGCAGCTTATCAGGGGGCACTGAAGCTTTCTTT.

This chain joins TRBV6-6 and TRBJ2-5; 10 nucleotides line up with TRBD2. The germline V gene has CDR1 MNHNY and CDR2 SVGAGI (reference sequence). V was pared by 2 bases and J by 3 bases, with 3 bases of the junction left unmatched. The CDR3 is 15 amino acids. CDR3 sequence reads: CASSYGTSGEETQYF. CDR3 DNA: TGTGCCAGCAGTTACGGTACTAGCGGGGAAGAGACCCAGTACTTC.

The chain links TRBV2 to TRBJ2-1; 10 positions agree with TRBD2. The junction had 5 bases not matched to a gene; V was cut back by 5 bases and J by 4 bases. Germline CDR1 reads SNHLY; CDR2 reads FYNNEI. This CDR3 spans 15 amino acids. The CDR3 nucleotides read TGTGCCAGCAGTCCTCTAGCGGGAGCATACAATGAGCAGTTCTTC. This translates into CASSPLAGAYNEQFF.

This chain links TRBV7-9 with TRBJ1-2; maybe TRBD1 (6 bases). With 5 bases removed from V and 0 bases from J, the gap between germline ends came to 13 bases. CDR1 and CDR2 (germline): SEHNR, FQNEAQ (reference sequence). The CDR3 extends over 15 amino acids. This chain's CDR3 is CASSARTDSNYGYTF. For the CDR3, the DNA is TGTGCCAGCAGCGCACGGACAGATTCTAACTATGGCTACACCTTC.

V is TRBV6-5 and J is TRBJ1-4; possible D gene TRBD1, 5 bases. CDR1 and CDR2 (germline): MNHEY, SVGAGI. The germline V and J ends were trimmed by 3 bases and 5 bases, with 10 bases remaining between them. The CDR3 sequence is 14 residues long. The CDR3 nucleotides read TGTGCCAGCAGTTATGGGCGGACAAATGAAAAACTGTTTTTT. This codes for CASSYGRTNEKLFF.

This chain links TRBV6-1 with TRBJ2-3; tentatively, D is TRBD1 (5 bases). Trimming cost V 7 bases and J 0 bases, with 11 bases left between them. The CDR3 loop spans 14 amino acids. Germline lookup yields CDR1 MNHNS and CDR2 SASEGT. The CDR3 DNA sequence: TGTGCCAGCACCGACAGTACTAGCACAGATACGCAGTATTTT. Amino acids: CASTDSTSTDTQYF.

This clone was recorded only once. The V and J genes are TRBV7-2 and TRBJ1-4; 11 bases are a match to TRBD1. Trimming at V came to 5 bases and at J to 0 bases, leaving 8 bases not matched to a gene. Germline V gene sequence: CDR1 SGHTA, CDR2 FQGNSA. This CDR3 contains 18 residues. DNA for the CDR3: TGTGCCAGCAGCCCAGGACAGGGGGCAATTACAACTAATGAAAAACTGTTTTTT. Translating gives CASSPGQGAITTNEKLFF. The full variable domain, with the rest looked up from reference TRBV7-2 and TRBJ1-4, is GAGVSQSPSNKVTEKGKDVELRCDPISGHTALYWYRQSLGQGLEFLIYFQGNSAPDKSGLPSDRFSAERTGGSVSTLTIQRTQQEDSAVYLCASSPGQGAITTNEKLFFGSGTQLSVL.

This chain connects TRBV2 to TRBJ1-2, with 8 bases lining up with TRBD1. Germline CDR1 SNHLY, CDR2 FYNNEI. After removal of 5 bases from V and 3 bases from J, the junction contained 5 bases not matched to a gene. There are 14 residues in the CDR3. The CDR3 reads CASSPTGAHYGYTF. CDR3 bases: TGTGCCAGCAGTCCGACAGGGGCCCACTATGGCTACACCTTC.

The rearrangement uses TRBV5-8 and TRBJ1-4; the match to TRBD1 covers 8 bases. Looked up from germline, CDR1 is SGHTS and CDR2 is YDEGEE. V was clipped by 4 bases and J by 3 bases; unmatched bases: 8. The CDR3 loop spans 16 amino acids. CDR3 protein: CASSQGQDHSNEKLFF. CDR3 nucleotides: TGTGCCAGCAGCCAGGGACAGGATCACTCTAATGAAAAACTGTTTTTT.